Listed below are T cell receptor beta chains from one sample, sequenced in a study of CD8+CD57+ T cells in acquired aplastic anemia. One entry per CDR3 protein results from TCRdb running MiXCR on the reads. Among about 200,000 distinct CDR3 sequences listed, less than 60% were seen once. The sample was sorted CD4+, CD8+, or CD8+CD57+ T cells (not recorded which) from PBMCs. These receptors all come from a human donor with aplastic anemia. Both conserved end residues are part of each CDR3.

v_gene,j_gene,CDR3aa
TRBV30,TRBJ1-4,CAWRAGTNEKLFF
TRBV18,TRBJ2-1,CASSSGQGAPSQFF
TRBV14,TRBJ1-2,CASSPTGTGESGYTF
TRBV10-3,TRBJ2-5,CAITPNGQQETQYF
TRBV7-3,TRBJ1-4,CASSLGQIEKLLF
TRBV7-9,TRBJ1-1,CASSQRAGEAFF
TRBV28,TRBJ1-2,CASSTTGTDVLRYTF
TRBV11-2,TRBJ2-5,CASSPPTALQETQYF
TRBV9,NA,CASSVAGLAQEQYF
TRBV19,TRBJ1-2,CASSQQGGKNYGYTF
TRBV19,TRBJ2-3,CASSTGLSTDTQYF
TRBV29-1,TRBJ2-7,CSVEDGSYEQYF
TRBV5-1,TRBJ2-1,CASSLQPSGGNEQFF
TRBV24-1,TRBJ1-6,CATSENRGNSPLHF
TRBV7-9,TRBJ2-7,CASSLGQPNSYEQYF
TRBV6-1,TRBJ2-7,CASSFTPGVSYEQYF
TRBV5-1,TRBJ2-3,CASSLFGQDTDTQYF
TRBV20-1,TRBJ2-6,CSAVQANSGANVLTF
TRBV12-3/TRBV12-4,TRBJ1-4,CASSLGAGAEKLFF
TRBV19,TRBJ1-1,CASSTRALNTEAFF
TRBV29-1,TRBJ1-2,CSVDRGDYGYTF
TRBV5-1,TRBJ2-5,CASSLNGGSETQYF
TRBV7-9,TRBJ1-2,CASSLTGSYGYTF
TRBV19,TRBJ1-2,CASGIGGGYGYTF
TRBV7-2,TRBJ1-2,CASSLDRGRGKGDGYTF
TRBV7-9,TRBJ1-1,CASSLGGTNTEAFF
TRBV2,TRBJ2-7,CASSVQGPYEQYF